The 7 T cell receptor beta chains below come from one sample, sequenced in a study of cytomegalovirus exposure and HLA in healthy donors. Amplification used 60 Vbeta primers and 13 Jbeta primers. Only in-frame clones appear in the TCRdb table, and some are missing; sequencing was by immunoSEQ multiplex PCR. The sample gives 150,000 to 200,000 clones, approximately 84% of which show up once; 6.3% is in the top ten. Sequences were obtained from PBMCs. These receptors were obtained from a male donor in good health and CMV-seropositive.

V and J are TRBV5-1 and TRBJ1-5, with 9 bases lining up with TRBD1. Germline V lookup: CDR1 SGHRS, CDR2 YFSETQ. The CDR3 length is 14 residues. The trim removed 2 bases at V and 4 bases at J, leaving 1 base unmatched. This CDR3 reads CASSLQGANQPQHF. In DNA form, the CDR3 reads TGCGCCAGCAGCTTACAGGGGGCTAATCAGCCCCAGCATTTT.

The J gene is TRBJ1-5, the V gene TRBV29-1; 7 positions agree with TRBD1. The CDR3 consists of 13 residues. The germline CDR1 and CDR2 sequences are SQVTM and ANQGSEA. The V gene end was trimmed by 6 bases and the J gene end by 5 bases; junction bases not matched to a gene: 7. In nucleotides, the CDR3 is TGCAGCGTGAGAGGGGGCCGGGATCAGCCCCAGCATTTT. Amino acid sequence: CSVRGGRDQPQHF.

The chain links TRBV6-5 to TRBJ2-3; TRBD1 might be the D (5 bases). V was pared by 0 bases and J by 4 bases, with 8 bases between. The germline V gene encodes CDR1 MNHEY and CDR2 SVGAGI. The CDR3 is 14 residues long. The CDR3 nucleotides are TGTGCCAGCAGTTACTCGAAAGGGGCAGATACGCAGTATTTT. It specifies CASSYSKGADTQYF.

This rearrangement joins TRBV4-3 to TRBJ2-7, with 11 bases matching TRBD1. In germline, CDR1 is LGHNA, CDR2 YSLEER. CDR3 length equals 15 residues. Trimming cost V 4 bases and J 4 bases; bases outside gene matches: 6. In nucleotides, the CDR3 is TGCGCCAGCAGCCGTACCGGGACAGGGGGATACGAGCAGTACTTC. As protein: CASSRTGTGGYEQYF.

The chain is built from TRBV7-9 and TRBJ2-5; TRBD1 matches at 10 bases. This CDR3 has 14 residues. The ends lost 5 bases at V and 7 bases at J; junction bases unmatched: 7. Per germline, CDR1 SEHNR and CDR2 FQNEAQ (reference sequence). CDR3 sequence reads: CASSPTDRGGTQYF. CDR3 coding DNA: TGTGCCAGCAGCCCGACGGACAGGGGGGGGACCCAGTACTTC.

The chain uses TRBV27 and TRBJ2-1; a weak D match, TRBD1 (5 bases). V was clipped by 4 bases and J by 6 bases, with 10 bases between them. Germline V lookup: CDR1 MNHEY, CDR2 SMNVEV (reference sequence). The CDR3 runs to 13 residues. DNA of the CDR3: TGTGCCAGCAGTTGGTGGGGCCCCAATGAGCAGTTCTTC. This translates into CASSWWGPNEQFF.

This clone is a singleton in its sample. V usage is TRBV7-9 and J usage is TRBJ1-2; TRBD1 agrees at 7 bases. The CDR3 runs to 16 residues. V lost 5 bases to trimming and J lost 5 bases; unmatched junction nucleotides: 14. Germline CDR1 SEHNR, CDR2 FQNEAQ (reference sequence). In DNA, the CDR3 is TGTGCCAGCAGCCGAGGGGGCACGCTCTCCCATTATGGCTACACCTTC. Translation gives CASSRGGTLSHYGYTF.